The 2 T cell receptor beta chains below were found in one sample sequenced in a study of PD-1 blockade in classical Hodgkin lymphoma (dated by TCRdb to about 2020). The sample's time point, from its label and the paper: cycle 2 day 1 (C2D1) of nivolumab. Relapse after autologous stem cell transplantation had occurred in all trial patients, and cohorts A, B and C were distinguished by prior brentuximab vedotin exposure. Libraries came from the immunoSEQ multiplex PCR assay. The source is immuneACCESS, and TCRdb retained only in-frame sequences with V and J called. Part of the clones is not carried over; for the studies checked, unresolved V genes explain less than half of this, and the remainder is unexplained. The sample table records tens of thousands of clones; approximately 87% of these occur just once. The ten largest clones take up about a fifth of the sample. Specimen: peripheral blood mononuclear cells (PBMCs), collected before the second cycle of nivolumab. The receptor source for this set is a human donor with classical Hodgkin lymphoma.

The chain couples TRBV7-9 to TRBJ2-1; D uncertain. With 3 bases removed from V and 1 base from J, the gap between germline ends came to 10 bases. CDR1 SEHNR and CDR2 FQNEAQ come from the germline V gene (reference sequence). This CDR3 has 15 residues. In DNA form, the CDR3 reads TGTGCCAGCAGCTTTGAGAGTCCATCCTACAATGAGCAGTTCTTC. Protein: CASSFESPSYNEQFF.

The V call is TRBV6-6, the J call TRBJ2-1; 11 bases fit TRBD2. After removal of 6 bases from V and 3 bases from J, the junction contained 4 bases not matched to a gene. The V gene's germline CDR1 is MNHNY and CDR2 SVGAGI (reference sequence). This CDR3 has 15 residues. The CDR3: CASRVGTSGYNEQFF. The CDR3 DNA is TGTGCCAGCAGAGTAGGGACTAGCGGCTACAATGAGCAGTTCTTC.